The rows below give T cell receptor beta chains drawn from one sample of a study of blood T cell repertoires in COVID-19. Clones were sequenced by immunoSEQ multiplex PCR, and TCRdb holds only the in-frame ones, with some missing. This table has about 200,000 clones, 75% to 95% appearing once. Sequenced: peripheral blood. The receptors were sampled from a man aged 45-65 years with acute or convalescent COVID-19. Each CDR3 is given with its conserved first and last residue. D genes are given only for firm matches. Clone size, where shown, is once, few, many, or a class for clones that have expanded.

CASSQVTGGKLFF TGCGCCAGCAGCCAAGTGACAGGGGGAAAACTGTTTTTT TRBD1 TRBJ1-4 . TRBV4-3
CASSPRGSSGYGYTF TGTGCCAGCAGCCCCCGCGGGTCCTCTGGGTATGGCTACACCTTC . TRBJ1-2 . TRBV7-9
CASSLGGGHEQFF TGTGCCAGCAGTTTGGGCGGGGGGCACGAGCAGTTCTTC TRBD2 TRBJ2-1 . TRBV28
CASSRTGGQEKLFF TGCGCCAGCAGCCGGACAGGGGGGCAGGAAAAACTGTTTTTT TRBD1 TRBJ1-4 . TRBV5-1
CASSRYRSQETQYF TGTGCCAGCAGCCGCTACAGGAGCCAAGAGACCCAGTACTTC . TRBJ2-5 . TRBV14
CASSRLAGGLDEQYF TGTGCCAGCTCCCGACTAGCGGGAGGGTTAGACGAGCAGTACTTC TRBD2 TRBJ2-7 . TRBV7-2
CASSEAGPLVNTIYF TGTGCCAGCAGTGAAGCTGGCCCGTTGGTTAACACCATATATTTT . TRBJ1-3 . TRBV2
CASSPVRDEQYF TGTGCCAGCTCACCAGTGAGGGACGAGCAGTACTTC . TRBJ2-7 . TRBV18
CAISESNEGTYGYTF TGTGCCATCAGTGAGTCAAACGAGGGCACCTATGGCTACACCTTC . TRBJ1-2 . TRBV10-3
CASSFVPGSNEKLFF TGTGCCAGCAGCTTCGTTCCGGGATCTAATGAAAAACTGTTTTTT . TRBJ1-4 . TRBV11-2
CASTNDRGPVNEQFF TGCGCCAGCACCAACGACAGGGGCCCAGTCAATGAGCAGTTCTTC TRBD1 TRBJ2-1 . TRBV5-1
CAIRGSRVPPHPSIYGYTF TGTGCCATCAGGGGGAGTCGGGTCCCACCTCACCCTTCCATCTATGGCTACACCTTC . TRBJ1-2 . TRBV10-3
CASTGGGVYGYTF TGTGCCAGCACCGGAGGCGGGGTTTATGGCTACACCTTC . TRBJ1-2 once TRBV11-2
CASSMETGSSFQPQHF TGTGCCAGTAGTATGGAGACAGGGTCGTCGTTTCAGCCCCAGCATTTT TRBD1 TRBJ1-5 . TRBV19
CACSHGTSLYEQYF TGTGCCTGTAGTCACGGGACTAGCCTCTACGAGCAGTACTTC TRBD2 TRBJ2-7 . TRBV30
CASSLRGRSSRTYNEQFF TGTGCCAGCAGCTTGCGCGGTCGATCATCCCGTACGTACAATGAGCAGTTCTTC . TRBJ2-1 . TRBV7-2
CASSLGGYIHQPQHF TGTGCCAGCAGTTTAGGGGGCTACATACATCAGCCCCAGCATTTT . TRBJ1-5 . TRBV27
CASSGRTSYTEAFF TGTGCCAGCAGCGGGCGCACATCTTACACTGAAGCTTTCTTT . TRBJ1-1 once TRBV7-9
CASSPGGTGQETQYF TGCGCCAGCAGCCCGGGCGGGACAGGCCAAGAGACCCAGTACTTC TRBD1 TRBJ2-5 . TRBV5-1
CATSSAHYNEQFF TGTGCCACCAGCAGCGCTCACTACAATGAGCAGTTCTTC . TRBJ2-1 . TRBV24-1
CASSPALGGLSYGYTF TGTGCCAGCAGCCCCGCCCTCGGGGGGCTGAGCTATGGCTACACCTTC . TRBJ1-2 few TRBV28
CASSYRGNQPQHF TGTGCCAGCAGTTACCGAGGGAATCAGCCCCAGCATTTT . TRBJ1-5 . TRBV6-5
CASSHRTGGGSYNEQFF TGTGCCAGCAGCCATCGGACAGGCGGTGGGTCCTACAATGAGCAGTTCTTC TRBD1 TRBJ2-1 . TRBV7-8
CASSQVFTGGGSHGYTF TGCGCCAGCAGCCAAGTTTTCACGGGAGGGGGCAGCCATGGCTACACCTTC TRBD1 TRBJ1-2 . TRBV4-3
CASSAYSGNKKLFF TGTGCCAGCAGCGCTTACAGTGGTAATAAAAAACTGTTTTTT . TRBJ1-4 . TRBV9